The T cell receptor beta chain under discussion was sequenced for a study of cytomegalovirus exposure and HLA in healthy donors. Study-wide results and caveats: The authors judged a highly shared variant cluster likely a sequencing artifact.

This clone was detected only once. Its matching antigen is unknown. A multiplex PCR was run with 60 Vbeta primers and 13 Jbeta primers. Assay used: immunoSEQ multiplex PCR; TCRdb lists only in-frame clones, some missing. Of about 150,000 clones in the sample, around 79% were seen once. The CDR3 sequence is 16 residues long. V dropped 4 bases and J dropped 4; count of bases not matched to a gene: 9. CDR1 and CDR2 (germline): LGHNA, YSLEER. The rearrangement uses TRBV4-3 and TRBJ2-1; 8 bases are shared with TRBD1. Source material: PBMCs. The sequence was obtained from a man aged 18-30 years in good health and CMV-seronegative. In DNA, the CDR3 is TGCGCCAGCAGCCGAAACCGGGACAGGCGTTACAATGAGCAGTTCTTC. It specifies CASSRNRDRRYNEQFF.